Presented here are 5 T cell receptor beta chains from one specimen sequenced in a study of human T cells and chemical hapten exposure (dated by TCRdb to the early 2020s). The library was produced with RACE. Sequencing instrument: NextSeq 500. TCRdb ran its own pipeline on the public reads, namely fastp trimming at Q25 and MiXCR clone calling, and kept in-frame beta chains. Rows are combined by CDR3 protein, so each entry shows the most common genes and DNA. This sample is represented by about 80,000 distinct CDR3 sequences; about 9.9% of them were singletons. The top ten hold around 1.6% of the sample. According to the study, the label for this sample's time point signals: patch test 2, 6 weeks after DPC sensitization. The sample's treatment or condition, from its label and the paper: therapeutic diphenylcyclopropenone sensitization with weekly scalp DPC. Sequencing was performed on whole blood, taken in connection with sensitization to the hapten diphenylcyclopropenone (DPC). The receptors were gathered from a young man with alopecia areata. Some clones in this sample may be carry-over from other donors' samples.

This clonotype was found a few times. The CDR3 reads CASIQGSGNTEAFF. CDR3 nucleotides: TGTGCCAGCATCCAAGGAAGCGGGAACACTGAAGCTTTCTTT. This chain links TRBV6-1 with TRBJ1-1; no firm D call. Germline CDR1 is MNHNS and CDR2 is SASEGT. V was pared by 7 bases and J by 1 base, with 13 bases between. This CDR3 region has 14 residues.

This clonotype has only a few counts. The chain couples TRBV7-8 to TRBJ2-3; D is ambiguous. CDR1 SGHVS and CDR2 FQNEAQ come from the germline V gene. This CDR3 is built from 16 residues. The V and J ends lost 0 bases and 3 bases respectively, with 13 bases between them. CDR3 sequence: CASSLAWSGRTDTQYF. The CDR3 DNA sequence: TGTGCCAGCAGCTTAGCCTGGTCAGGAAGGACAGATACGCAGTATTTT.

This clonotype was counted ten times or more. The V gene is TRBV4-1, the J gene TRBJ1-5; D is possibly TRBD1 (6 bases). Germline V CDR1 and CDR2: MGHRA, YSYEKL. V lost 0 bases and J 5 bases, leaving 14 bases between the germline ends. There are 16 residues in the CDR3. Here the CDR3 DNA reads TGCGCCAGCAGCCAAGAAGAGGGGACAAATTATCAGCCCCAGCATTTT. Its translation: CASSQEEGTNYQPQHF.

The chain combines TRBV7-9 with TRBJ2-1; no clear D. V lost 3 bases, J lost 4 bases, and 13 bases lay in between. Per the germline V gene, CDR1 is SEHNR and CDR2 is FQNEAQ (reference sequence). The length of the CDR3 is 15 residues. CDR3 protein: CASSFNGRQYNEQFF. The CDR3 nucleotides are TGTGCCAGCAGCTTCAACGGCCGGCAGTACAATGAGCAGTTCTTC.

This clonotype was counted a few times. One junction end does not reproduce the germline sequence, and a read error may be involved. The chain joins TRBV29-1 to TRBJ1-1; no clear D gene. Germline V gene sequence: CDR1 SQVTM, CDR2 ANQGSEA. This CDR3 has 13 residues. This CDR3 is CSVGGVLKTEAFF. The CDR3 DNA sequence: TGCAGCGTTGGGGGTGTGTTGAAGACTGAAGCTTTCTTT. The entire variable domain, with the rest obtained from reference TRBV29-1 and TRBJ1-1, is as follows: SAVISQKPSRDICQRGTSLTIQCQVDSQVTMMFWYRQQPGQSLTLIATANQGSEATYESGFVIDKFPISRPNLTFSTLTVSNMSPEDSSIYLCSVGGVLKTEAFFGQGTRLTVV.